These T cell receptor beta chains were read from a single sample in a study of technical replicates of blood from a few donors. Clones were sequenced by immunoSEQ multiplex PCR, and TCRdb holds only the in-frame ones, with some missing. The sample contains around 72,000 clones, roughly nine tenths of which appear only once. The sequenced sample was T cells isolated from PBMCs. The receptors come from a human donor in good health. Some clones in this sample may be carry-over from other donors' samples. The CDR3 runs from the conserved cysteine through the conserved F or W. The D gene is left open where the match is weak. For some rows the clone size is stated as once, few or many, or as a class when expanded; others skip it.

-	TRBV5-8	TRBJ2-6	once	CASSPRDPGSGANVLTF
-	TRBV6-5	TRBJ1-1	-	CASQSGLMNTEAFF
-	TRBV10-3	TRBJ2-1	-	CAISDQYNEQFF
-	TRBV5-1	TRBJ1-3	once	CASSPGLGNTIYF
TRBD1	TRBV27	TRBJ2-7	-	CASSLGQSYEQYF
-	TRBV9	TRBJ2-7	-	CASSVGLLSYEQYF
TRBD2	TRBV5-1	TRBJ2-7	once	CASSSLAGAPKGGEQYF
TRBD2	TRBV19	TRBJ2-3	-	CASKSQGGTDTQYF
-	TRBV19	TRBJ1-4	-	CASSVGVIVEKLFF
-	TRBV7-9	TRBJ1-5	-	CASSSERQSNQPQHF
-	TRBV27	TRBJ1-2	-	CASIDLGGAGGYTF
TRBD1	TRBV7-9	TRBJ2-7	-	CASSWDRPYEQYF
-	TRBV5-4	TRBJ1-2	-	CASSLDPGQGLSYGYTF
-	TRBV7-6	TRBJ2-3	-	CASSFGNLRTDTQYF